The next 2 T cell receptor beta chains were all read from a single sample in a study of cytomegalovirus exposure and HLA in healthy donors. The primer mix had 60 Vbeta and 13 Jbeta primers. Profiled with immunoSEQ multiplex PCR; TCRdb holds only in-frame clones, not every one. The sample lists 130,000 or so clones, around 75% seen once, with around 8.5% in the top ten. Sequences were obtained from PBMCs. The receptors were gathered from a woman aged 45-65 years in good health and CMV-seropositive.

This clone has just a few counts. The V gene is TRBV11-2, the J gene TRBJ2-1; 11 bases line up with TRBD2. There are 15 residues in the CDR3. CDR1 is SGHAT and CDR2 is FQNNGV in the germline V gene. Trimming removed 4 bases from V and 9 bases from J; junction bases left unmatched: 8. The CDR3 is CASSWGSGRGGEQFF. The CDR3 bases are TGTGCCAGCAGCTGGGGTAGCGGGAGGGGAGGTGAGCAGTTCTTC.

The chain couples TRBV15 to TRBJ2-5, with 10 bases that match TRBD2. The CDR3 length is 18 residues. Germline CDR1 LNHNV, CDR2 YYDKDF (reference sequence). The trim removed 1 base at V and 0 bases at J, leaving 8 bases unmatched. The CDR3 bases are TGTGCCACCAGCAGAGCCGTTACTAGCGGGGCTTACCAAGAGACCCAGTACTTC. This codes for CATSRAVTSGAYQETQYF.